One and the same sample provided the 10 T cell receptor beta chains below, sequenced in a study of naive and memory T cell subsets. Study-wide results and limits: Especially in CD8 cells, naive repertoires contained a few larger clonotypes, possibly CD45RA-re-expressing memory cells.

These receptors lack a known antigen. Both TRBC1 and TRBC2 were covered by a beta constant-region primer of two equimolar oligonucleotides. Nested alpha and beta constant-region primers with the SP2 primer drove four PCR rounds on ligated cDNA. TCRdb called the UMI-ligation and nested PCR reads again in MiXCR, with one record for every CDR3 protein. The data contain approximately 140,000 distinct CDR3 sequences, roughly 22% of them singletons. Sequencing input: naive CD4+ T cells from blood. The receptors derive from a human donor in good health.

The rearrangement uses TRBV7-6 and TRBJ2-1, with D possibly TRBD2 on 6 matching bases. The CDR3 runs to 19 residues. Trimming took 5 bases from V and 3 from J, leaving 26 bases between them. Germline CDR1 reads SGHVS; CDR2 reads FNYEAQ. CDR3 protein: CASSPTSVGASAFYNEQFF. CDR3 nucleotide sequence: TGTGCCAGCAGCCCCACCTCAGTCGGTGCTAGCGCATTCTACAATGAGCAGTTCTTC.

The rearrangement uses TRBV6-5 and TRBJ2-7; 9 bases match TRBD1. J was trimmed by 3 bases and V by 4 bases; bases with no gene match: 7. Germline V gives CDR1 MNHEY, CDR2 SVGAGI. The CDR3 is made up of 15 amino acids. The CDR3: CASSFSGTGIYEQYF. The CDR3 region has the DNA TGTGCCAGCAGTTTCTCCGGGACAGGGATCTACGAGCAGTACTTC.

The chain couples TRBV5-4 to TRBJ2-7, with 8 positions matching TRBD2. Germline loops: CDR1 SGHNT, CDR2 YYREEE (reference sequence). The CDR3 is 15 amino acids. The V and J ends lost 3 bases and 0 bases, in that order; junction bases with no gene match: 5. This CDR3 reads CASSYTSGSSYEQYF. CDR3 coding DNA: TGTGCCAGCAGCTATACCAGCGGGAGCTCCTACGAGCAGTACTTC.

V usage is TRBV6-2 or TRBV6-3 and J usage is TRBJ2-7; 8 nucleotides line up with TRBD1. Germline V lookup: CDR1 MNHEY, CDR2 SVGEGT. The junction had 12 bases not matched to a gene; V was cut back by 7 bases and J by 4 bases. There are 15 residues in the CDR3. CDR3 loop: CASILDRGGYYEQYF. As DNA, the CDR3 is TGTGCCAGCATTCTCGACAGGGGTGGGTATTACGAGCAGTACTTC.

This clonotype was seen many times. The rearrangement uses TRBV20-1 and TRBJ2-3; D gene uncertain. The CDR3 length is 11 residues. Trimming took 1 base from V and 5 from J, leaving 4 bases between them. Germline values: CDR1 DFQATT, CDR2 SNEGSKA (reference sequence). CDR3 in amino acids: CSARGLDTQYF. CDR3 DNA sequence: TGCAGTGCTAGAGGTCTAGATACGCAGTATTTT.

This clonotype was counted a few times. The chain couples TRBV7-6 to TRBJ2-7; a weak D match, TRBD1 (5 bases). V was shortened by 0 bases and J by 0 bases, with 12 bases between the two germline ends. Looked up from germline, CDR1 is SGHVS and CDR2 is FNYEAQ. The CDR3 is 16 amino acids. The CDR3 DNA is TGTGCCAGCAGCTTAGCTTTGACAGCGAGCTCCTACGAGCAGTACTTC. It encodes CASSLALTASSYEQYF.

This clonotype was counted only a few times. This rearrangement joins TRBV6-2 or TRBV6-3 to TRBJ2-3, with 7 nucleotides matching TRBD1. Germline lookup yields CDR1 MNHEY and CDR2 SVGEGT. V shed 8 bases and J 0 bases; nucleotides not matched to a gene: 5. This CDR3 has 14 residues. The CDR3 is CASGDRSSTDTQYF. The DNA of the CDR3 is TGTGCCAGCGGGGACAGAAGCAGCACAGATACGCAGTATTTT.

The chain employs TRBV6-5 and TRBJ2-3, with D possibly matching TRBD2 (6 bases). The CDR3 is made up of 14 amino acids. V shed 6 bases and J shed 1 base, with 11 bases lying between them. CDR1 and CDR2 from the germline V gene are MNHEY and SVGAGI. This CDR3 reads CASSSREGTDTQYF. The CDR3 nucleotides are TGTGCCAGCAGCTCTAGGGAGGGCACAGATACGCAGTATTTT.

This clonotype came up many times. This chain links TRBV19 with TRBJ1-5; 10 nucleotides agree with TRBD1. This CDR3 spans 15 amino acids. Germline trimming cut 6 bases from V and 6 bases from J; bases unmatched to any gene: 8. Per the germline V gene, CDR1 is LNHDA and CDR2 is SQIVND (reference sequence). CDR3 DNA: TGTGCCAGTAGACGACAGGGGGCGCGCGGTCAGCCCCAGCATTTT. Amino acid sequence: CASRRQGARGQPQHF.

The V and J genes are TRBV5-1 and TRBJ2-2, with D perhaps matching TRBD1 or TRBD2 (5 bases each). V shed 9 bases and J shed 0 bases, with 9 bases lying between them. The CDR3 sequence is 13 residues long. Looked up from germline, CDR1 is SGHRS and CDR2 is YFSETQ. CDR3 region: CATGTSNTGELFF. The CDR3, as DNA: TGCGCCACCGGGACCTCGAACACCGGGGAGCTGTTTTTT.